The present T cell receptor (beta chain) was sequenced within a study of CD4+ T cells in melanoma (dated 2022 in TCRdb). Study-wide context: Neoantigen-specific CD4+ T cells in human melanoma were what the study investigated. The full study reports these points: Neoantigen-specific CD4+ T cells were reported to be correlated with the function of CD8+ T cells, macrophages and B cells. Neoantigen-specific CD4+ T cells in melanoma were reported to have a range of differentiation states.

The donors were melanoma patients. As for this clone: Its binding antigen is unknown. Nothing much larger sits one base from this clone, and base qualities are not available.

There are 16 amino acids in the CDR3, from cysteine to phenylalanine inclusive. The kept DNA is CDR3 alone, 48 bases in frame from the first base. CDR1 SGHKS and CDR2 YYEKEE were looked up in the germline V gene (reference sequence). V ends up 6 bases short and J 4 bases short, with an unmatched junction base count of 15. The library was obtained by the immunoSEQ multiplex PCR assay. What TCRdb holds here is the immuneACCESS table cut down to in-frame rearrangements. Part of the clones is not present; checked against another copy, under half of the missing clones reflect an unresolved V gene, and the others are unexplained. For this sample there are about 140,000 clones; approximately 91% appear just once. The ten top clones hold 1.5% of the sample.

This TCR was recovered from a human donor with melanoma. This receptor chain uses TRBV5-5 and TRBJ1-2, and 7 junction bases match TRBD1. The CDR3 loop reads CASTTRGGTDAYGYTF. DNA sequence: TGTGCCAGCACCACCCGTGGCGGGACAGATGCCTATGGCTACACCTTC.